The 8 T cell receptor beta chains reported below all come from one sample, sequenced in a study of CD8 T cells in acute hepatitis C reinfection. The time point here: naive CD8 control sorted from an acute-time-point sample. The assay was immunoSEQ multiplex PCR, and TCRdb's table has in-frame clones only and misses some. The sample shows approximately 41,000 clones, around nine tenths of them seen only once. The sequenced sample was naive CD8+ T cells from PBMCs. The source of these receptors is a man aged 30-40 years with chronic hepatitis C.

The chain has TRBV13 and TRBJ2-5; 15 bases line up with TRBD2. The CDR3 has 15 residues. Trimming cost V 5 bases and J 4 bases; bases outside gene matches: 2. Germline-derived CDR1 and CDR2 are PRHDT and FYEKMQ (reference sequence). In nucleotides, the CDR3 is TGTGCCAGCAGCCAGGGACTAGCGGGGGGAGAGACCCAGTACTTC. Translating gives CASSQGLAGGETQYF.

V and J are TRBV7-9 and TRBJ2-1; 14 bases are a match to TRBD2. Germline trimming cut 4 bases from V and 3 bases from J; bases unmatched to any gene: 8. CDR1 is SEHNR and CDR2 is FQNEAQ in the germline V gene (reference sequence). The CDR3 loop spans 18 amino acids. As DNA, the CDR3 is TGTGCCAGCAGCTCAGAGACTAGCGGGAGGGCCATCTACAATGAGCAGTTCTTC. The encoded protein is CASSSETSGRAIYNEQFF. Full variable domain (remainder filled in from reference TRBV7-9 and TRBJ2-1): DTGVSQNPRHKITKRGQNVTFRCDPISEHNRLYWYRQTLGQGPEFLTYFQNEAQLEKSRLLSDRFSAERPKGSFSTLEIQRTEQGDSAMYLCASSSETSGRAIYNEQFFGPGTRLTVL.

This chain links TRBV28 with TRBJ1-6, with a tentative D call TRBD1 (5 bases). Germline values: CDR1 MDHEN, CDR2 SYDVKM. Deletions cut 10 bases from V and 0 bases from J, with 13 bases between. CDR3 size: 15 residues. The DNA of the CDR3 is TGTGCCACCCAGGATGACAGCTCCTATAATTCACCCCTCCACTTT. Translated: CATQDDSSYNSPLHF.

The chain employs TRBV9 and TRBJ1-5; TRBD1 agrees at 7 bases. This CDR3 comprises 15 residues. In germline, CDR1 is SGDLS, CDR2 YYNGEE. The J segment lost 7 bases and the V segment lost 0 bases, leaving 7 bases of the junction unmatched. CDR3: CASSVEGRGNQPQHF. The CDR3 nucleotides read TGTGCCAGCAGCGTAGAGGGCAGGGGGAACCAGCCCCAGCATTTT.

This clone was seen a handful of times. V gene TRBV4-1 combines with J gene TRBJ2-7, with TRBD1 matching over 7 bases. Germline assignment: CDR1 MGHRA and CDR2 YSYEKL. The CDR3 loop spans 14 amino acids. Germline trimming cut 6 bases from V and 0 bases from J; bases unmatched to any gene: 5. DNA for the CDR3: TGCGCCAGCAGTCAACGGACAGGCTCCTACGAGCAGTACTTC. Residues: CASSQRTGSYEQYF.

The chain is built from TRBV27 and TRBJ1-5; D may be TRBD1 (6 bases). Germline values: CDR1 MNHEY, CDR2 SMNVEV (reference sequence). The CDR3 loop spans 13 amino acids. Trimming removed 5 bases at V and 7 bases at J, with 12 bases between. CDR3 nucleotides: TGTGCCAGCAGTCTTCAGGGGCACCAGCCCCAGCATTTT. It codes for CASSLQGHQPQHF.

The gene calls are TRBV19 and TRBJ2-1; D might be TRBD2 (5 bases). Per the germline V gene, CDR1 is LNHDA and CDR2 is SQIVND (reference sequence). This CDR3 comprises 15 residues. Deletions cut 3 bases from V and 4 bases from J, with 13 bases between. The CDR3 DNA sequence: TGTGCCAGTAGTATCTCCAGCGGAGCGTACAATGAGCAGTTCTTC. Translating it yields CASSISSGAYNEQFF.

This chain joins TRBV9 and TRBJ2-2; 10 bases agree with TRBD1. Germline V CDR1 and CDR2: SGDLS, YYNGEE. V lost 4 bases to trimming and J lost 1 base; unmatched junction nucleotides: 7. The CDR3 has 17 residues. CDR3 residues: CASSLRDRGQNTGELFF. CDR3 bases: TGTGCCAGCAGCCTTCGGGACAGGGGCCAGAACACCGGGGAGCTGTTTTTT.